The present T cell receptor (beta chain) was sequenced within a study of shared clonotypes between healthy human individuals. Repertoires were generated with immunoSEQ multiplex PCR, while TCRdb's copy carries only in-frame clones and drops some. The repertoire holds approximately 2,000,000 clones, 80% to 95% seen once, with about 0.41% in the top ten. The germline gives CDR1 SGDLS, CDR2 YYNGEE. The CDR3 length is 19 residues. The trim removed 1 base at V and 5 bases at J, leaving 18 bases unmatched. Sequencing was performed on naive CD4+ T cells from PBMCs. Subset specified: CD45RA+ positively selected. The clonotype originates from a young man in good health. Some clones in this sample may be carry-over from other donors' samples. V is TRBV9 and J is TRBJ2-5; TRBD1 matches at 9 bases. The chain's CDR3 is CASSVRPLTGGRSSETQYF. In DNA, the CDR3 is TGTGCCAGCAGCGTAAGGCCTTTGACAGGGGGTAGGTCGTCGGAGACCCAGTACTTC.